Below are 29 T cell receptor beta chains sequenced from a single sample in a study of control samples from healthy donors and cancer patients. The data were produced by immunoSEQ multiplex PCR, yet TCRdb's version contains in-frame clones alone and is incomplete. The table lists about 160,000 clones, around 90% of them singletons, with around 12% in the top ten. The sequencing input was blood. The receptors come from a man aged 25 to 40 in good health.

Details on this clone: One end of the junction fails to match germline, which may point to a read error. V gene TRBV19 combines with J gene TRBJ2-2; the match to TRBD1 covers 7 bases. Per the germline V gene, CDR1 is LNHDA and CDR2 is SQIVND (reference sequence). The CDR3 totals 12 residues. CDR3 protein: CASSIAAGGLFF. The DNA of the CDR3 is TGTGCCAGTAGTATCGCGGCAGGGGGGCTGTTTTTT.

V and J are TRBV6-6 and TRBJ1-1, with 7 positions matching TRBD1. With V trimmed by 2 bases and J by 0 bases, 0 bases remained unmatched. Germline CDR1 MNHNY, CDR2 SVGAGI (reference sequence). This CDR3 is 14 amino acids long. CDR3 sequence: CASSYDRVNTEAFF. CDR3 in DNA: TGTGCCAGCAGTTACGACAGGGTGAACACTGAAGCTTTCTTT.

This chain connects TRBV11-1 to TRBJ1-1, with 7 bases fitting TRBD1. CDR1 and CDR2 from the germline V gene are SGHAT and FQDESV (reference sequence). CDR3 length: 14 residues. The V segment lost 0 bases and the J segment 4 bases; nucleotides outside the gene matches: 2. The CDR3 sequence: CASSLAAGGTEAFF. CDR3 DNA: TGTGCCAGCAGCTTAGCGGCAGGGGGCACTGAAGCTTTCTTT.

This clone has a handful of counts. The DNA for the CDR3 is TGTGCCAGCAGCCGGGGCAGAGAGGGCACTGAAGCTTTCTTT. Its protein product is CASSRGREGTEAFF. The rearrangement links TRBV28 to TRBJ1-1; D possibly corresponds to TRBD1 (5 bases). CDR1 and CDR2 from the germline V gene are MDHEN and SYDVKM. CDR3 length: 14 amino acids. V was cut by 6 bases and J by 4 bases, with 15 bases left in between.

The genes are TRBV18 and TRBJ2-1; D ambiguous. From germline, CDR1 is KGHSH and CDR2 LQKENI. There are 11 residues in the CDR3. V was trimmed by 3 bases and J by 9 bases, leaving 6 bases between them. The CDR3 here is CASSPKIEQFF. Written as DNA, the CDR3 is TGTGCCAGCTCACCGAAAATTGAGCAGTTCTTC.

This clone was seen a single time. This chain joins TRBV18 and TRBJ2-6; 7 bases are a match to TRBD1. Germline trimming cut 3 bases from V and 0 bases from J; bases unmatched to any gene: 8. CDR1 KGHSH and CDR2 LQKENI come from the germline V gene. This CDR3 has 18 amino acids. The CDR3 sequence: CASSPLDRASSGANVLTF. The DNA of the CDR3 is TGTGCCAGCTCACCCCTAGACAGGGCAAGCTCTGGGGCCAACGTCCTGACTTTC.

This sequence joins TRBV3-1 (or the pseudogene TRBV3-2) and TRBJ2-1; D gene uncertain. The CDR3 totals 14 residues. V lost 1 base and J lost 6, with 10 bases in between. Per germline, CDR1 LGHDT and CDR2 YNNKEL (reference sequence). The CDR3 is CASSQAPRANEQFF. The CDR3 DNA sequence: TGTGCCAGCAGCCAAGCCCCCCGGGCCAATGAGCAGTTCTTC.

CDR3: CASSLNSLGGNTIYF. The CDR3, as DNA: TGTGCCAGCAGCTTGAATTCACTGGGAGGAAACACCATATATTTT. The chain recombines TRBV5-6 with TRBJ1-3; D unresolved. V gave up 1 base and J gave up 4 bases, with 12 bases separating them. The CDR3 runs 15 residues. Germline assignment: CDR1 SGHDT and CDR2 YYEEEE. Full variable domain (remainder filled in from reference TRBV5-6 and TRBJ1-3): DAGVTQSPTHLIKTRGQQVTLRCSPKSGHDTVSWYQQALGQGPQFIFQYYEEEERQRGNFPDRFSGHQFPNYSSELNVNALLLGDSALYLCASSLNSLGGNTIYFGEGSWLTVV.

This clone was recorded once. The CDR3 bases are TGTGCCAGCAGCAACCTCGGGACAAAGAACACTGAAGCTTTCTTT. Its translation is CASSNLGTKNTEAFF. The chain couples TRBV2 to TRBJ1-1; D perhaps matches TRBD1 (6 bases). Germline-derived CDR1 and CDR2 are SNHLY and FYNNEI. The CDR3 is 15 amino acids. Trimming pared 6 bases from V and 1 base from J, leaving 15 bases between.

The genes are TRBV9 and TRBJ1-3, with TRBD1 as a possible D gene (6 bases). V lost 0 bases and J 2 bases, leaving 6 bases between the germline ends. Germline lookup yields CDR1 SGDLS and CDR2 YYNGEE. The CDR3 runs to 14 residues. The CDR3 DNA is TGTGCCAGCAGCGTAGGGACAGCTGGAAACACCATATATTTT. As protein: CASSVGTAGNTIYF. Filled out from reference TRBV9 and TRBJ1-3, the complete variable domain reads DSGVTQTPKHLITATGQRVTLRCSPRSGDLSVYWYQQSLDQGLQFLIQYYNGEERAKGNILERFSAQQFPDLHSELNLSSLELGDSALYFCASSVGTAGNTIYFGEGSWLTVV.

The chain couples TRBV5-4 to TRBJ2-5; TRBD1 might be the D (5 bases). V dropped 2 bases and J dropped 5 bases, with 10 bases sitting between them. The CDR3 runs 13 residues. Germline-derived CDR1 and CDR2 are SGHNT and YYREEE (reference sequence). The CDR3 region has the DNA TGTGCCAGCAGCTTCAGTAGACAGGAGACCCAGTACTTC. This codes for CASSFSRQETQYF.

This chain links TRBV4-3 with TRBJ2-1; 8 nucleotides align to TRBD2. Germline trimming cut 0 bases from V and 2 bases from J; bases unmatched to any gene: 9. CDR1 and CDR2 (germline): LGHNA, YSLEER. The CDR3 loop spans 18 amino acids. CDR3 sequence: CASSQEARRGLAYNEQFF. The CDR3 nucleotides are TGCGCCAGCAGCCAAGAAGCCCGACGGGGACTAGCCTACAATGAGCAGTTCTTC.

V usage is TRBV27 and J usage is TRBJ1-5, with 7 bases matching TRBD1. The CDR3 spans 17 residues. Germline V lookup: CDR1 MNHEY, CDR2 SMNVEV (reference sequence). V was clipped by 2 bases and J by 0 bases; unmatched bases: 7. CDR3 sequence reads: CASSLRNRGDSNQPQHF. The CDR3 DNA sequence: TGTGCCAGCAGTTTAAGGAACAGGGGCGATAGCAATCAGCCCCAGCATTTT.

This chain links TRBV15 with TRBJ2-3, with 8 bases lining up with TRBD2. This CDR3 spans 19 amino acids. Looked up from germline, CDR1 is LNHNV and CDR2 is YYDKDF (reference sequence). V lost 0 bases and J lost 5; bases outside the gene matches: 16. CDR3 sequence: CATSREGLSAGGLVDTQYF. The CDR3 DNA is TGTGCCACCAGCAGAGAAGGACTAAGCGCGGGAGGCCTCGTAGATACGCAGTATTTT.

V gene TRBV10-3 combines with J gene TRBJ2-2; possible D gene TRBD2, 5 bases. CDR1 is ENHRY and CDR2 is SYGVKD in the germline V gene. V was pared by 6 bases and J by 1 base, with 9 bases between. The CDR3 spans 14 residues. CDR3 region: CAIRLEGNTGELFF. The CDR3 DNA reads as TGTGCCATCAGACTAGAGGGGAACACCGGGGAGCTGTTTTTT.

The V call is TRBV12-5, the J call TRBJ1-1, with D possibly being TRBD1 (6 bases). The CDR3 is 15 residues long. Germline assignment: CDR1 LGHNT and CDR2 FRNRAP. The V end lost 2 bases, the J end lost 8 bases, and 18 bases lay between the germline ends. The CDR3 spells CASGLSQGFAQEAFF. For the CDR3, the DNA is TGTGCTAGTGGTTTGAGTCAGGGGTTCGCCCAAGAAGCTTTCTTT.

The chain carries TRBV18 and TRBJ2-5, with unresolved D. The V and J ends lost 3 bases and 5 bases respectively, with 13 bases between them. Germline V lookup: CDR1 KGHSH, CDR2 LQKENI. This CDR3 is 14 amino acids long. The CDR3 reads CASSPLASQETQYF. Here the CDR3 DNA reads TGTGCCAGCTCACCGTTGGCCTCCCAGGAGACCCAGTACTTC.

The rearrangement uses TRBV5-1 and TRBJ2-1; D might be TRBD1 or TRBD2, each matching 5 bases. Per the germline V gene, CDR1 is SGHRS and CDR2 is YFSETQ. Trimming removed 0 bases from V and 9 bases from J, with 13 bases in between. The CDR3 length is 14 residues. The CDR3 spells CASSLEVGVSEQFF. Here the CDR3 DNA reads TGCGCCAGCAGCTTGGAAGTGGGGGTCAGTGAGCAGTTCTTC.

The rearrangement uses TRBV5-1 and TRBJ1-4, with TRBD1 matching 7 bases. This CDR3 has 15 residues. J lost 12 bases, V lost 3 bases, and 14 bases had no gene match. Germline V lookup: CDR1 SGHRS, CDR2 YFSETQ. This chain's CDR3 is CASSSVGTARGELFF. The CDR3 DNA reads TGCGCCAGCAGCTCGGTGGGGACAGCCCGGGGGGAACTGTTTTTT.

This clone came up once. The rearrangement uses TRBV5-6 and TRBJ2-1; D ambiguous. The V and J ends lost 2 bases and 7 bases respectively, with 4 bases between them. This CDR3 region has 11 residues. Looked up from germline, CDR1 is SGHDT and CDR2 is YYEEEE. The CDR3 protein is CASSFYNEQFF. The CDR3 DNA is TGTGCCAGCAGCTTCTATAATGAGCAGTTCTTC. The variable domain in full, with the rest retrieved from reference TRBV5-6 and TRBJ2-1, is DAGVTQSPTHLIKTRGQQVTLRCSPKSGHDTVSWYQQALGQGPQFIFQYYEEEERQRGNFPDRFSGHQFPNYSSELNVNALLLGDSALYLCASSFYNEQFFGPGTRLTVL.

The chain couples TRBV3-1 (or the pseudogene TRBV3-2) to TRBJ1-1, with no clear D. The V end lost 2 bases, the J end lost 9 bases, and 25 bases lay between the germline ends. The CDR3 totals 17 residues. Germline V CDR1 and CDR2: LGHDT, YNNKEL (reference sequence). The CDR3 here is CASSQFSRLESEKKAFF. In DNA form, the CDR3 reads TGTGCCAGCAGCCAATTCAGTCGGTTAGAAAGCGAAAAAAAAGCTTTCTTT.

The chain has TRBV7-3 and TRBJ1-2, with a tentative D call TRBD1 (6 bases). The CDR3 sequence is 13 residues long. In germline, CDR1 is SGHTA, CDR2 FQGTGA. Between the trimmed V and J ends, which lost 3 bases and 5 bases, there was a span of 10 bases. CDR3 DNA sequence: TGTGCCAGCAGCTTGAGGAGGGGGTATGGCTACACCTTC. As protein: CASSLRRGYGYTF.

This clone was detected only once. The chain has TRBV25-1 and TRBJ1-6, with D possibly TRBD1 on 5 matching bases. The V gene lost 2 bases and the J gene lost 7 bases, with 9 bases spanning the gap. CDR1 and CDR2 from the germline V gene are MGHDK and SYGVNS. The CDR3 length is 14 residues. This CDR3 is CASSEEWGNSPLHF. The CDR3 DNA reads as TGTGCCAGCAGTGAAGAATGGGGGAATTCACCCCTCCACTTT.

This chain links TRBV7-9 with TRBJ2-7, with 9 bases fitting TRBD1. Germline CDR1 reads SEHNR; CDR2 reads FQNEAQ (reference sequence). V shed 4 bases, J shed 3 bases, and the junction held 7 bases outside the gene matches. CDR3 length: 15 amino acids. The chain's CDR3 is CASSSGGQGFYEQYF. The CDR3, as DNA: TGTGCCAGCAGCTCTGGCGGACAGGGGTTCTACGAGCAGTACTTC.

CDR3 amino acids: CASSTRPNTEAFF. The CDR3 DNA reads TGTGCCAGCAGCACCCGACCGAACACTGAAGCTTTCTTT. This sequence joins TRBV9 and TRBJ1-1; unclear D gene. This CDR3 is 13 amino acids long. The ends were cut back, 4 bases at V and 1 base at J, with 8 bases in the middle. Germline V gives CDR1 SGDLS, CDR2 YYNGEE.

This rearrangement joins TRBV6-1 to TRBJ1-3; the match to TRBD1 covers 7 bases. This CDR3 is built from 16 residues. The V and J ends lost 4 bases and 4 bases, in that order; junction bases with no gene match: 10. Germline assignment: CDR1 MNHNS and CDR2 SASEGT. CDR3 amino acids: CASSGQGGRRGNTIYF. The CDR3 bases are TGTGCCAGCAGTGGGCAGGGGGGGCGCAGAGGAAACACCATATATTTT.

The V call is TRBV19, the J call TRBJ2-1, with TRBD2 matching 8 bases. V dropped 10 bases and J dropped 5; count of bases not matched to a gene: 7. CDR1 and CDR2 (germline): LNHDA, SQIVND (reference sequence). This CDR3 contains 13 residues. The CDR3 reads CATSGRWDNEQFF. CDR3 DNA: TGTGCCACCAGCGGGAGATGGGACAATGAGCAGTTCTTC.

The chain employs TRBV28 and TRBJ1-5, with 9 bases aligning to TRBD1. The CDR3 is 15 amino acids. Germline-derived CDR1 and CDR2 are MDHEN and SYDVKM. V was clipped by 6 bases and J by 1 base; unmatched bases: 4. CDR3 nucleotides: TGTGCCAGCAGCACGGGACAGGGAAGCAATCAGCCCCAGCATTTT. Its protein is CASSTGQGSNQPQHF.

The CDR3 bases are TGTGCCAGCAGTTTAACCCTTGGAAACACCATATATTTT. It encodes CASSLTLGNTIYF. The chain uses TRBV12-3 or TRBV12-4 and TRBJ1-3; D gene uncertain. Trimming pared 2 bases from V and 3 bases from J, leaving 5 bases between. CDR3 size: 13 residues.